Here is one T cell receptor (beta chain) with its context. Its specificity is unknown. Clones were sequenced by immunoSEQ multiplex PCR, and TCRdb holds only the in-frame ones, with some missing. Counted here are about 370,000 clones, around 89% occurring once; the ten biggest clones make up under 2%. The data were taken from a study of Ad26.COV2.S vaccination and SARS-CoV-2 variants. Study at large: Ad26.COV2.S, an intramuscular injection, was given once or twice 56 days apart.

Notes on the study in general: A substantial breadth of spike-specific CD8+ and CD4+ T cell responses after vaccination has been reported. Analyses that measured TCR breadth and depth may have underestimated total T cell responses.

Treatment of the sample: some 20 received Ad26.COV2.S at low or high dose, single or two shots; 5 received placebo; per-sample allocation not given. Sampling was performed 63 days after the first vaccine or placebo injection. Built on an Ad26 vector, the vaccine expressed Wuhan-strain SARS-CoV-2 spike. The sample was peripheral blood, taken in a trial of Ad26.COV2.S vaccine versus placebo. The TCR was taken from a person aged 18-65 years who received the Ad26.COV2.S COVID-19 vaccine or a placebo.

Here the CDR3 reads CASSLTTSVSGIAYEQYF. CDR3 nucleotides: TGTGCCAGCAGCTTAACGACGTCGGTTAGCGGGATAGCCTACGAGCAGTACTTC. V usage is TRBV11-2 and J usage is TRBJ2-7; 8 nucleotides agree with TRBD2. The CDR3 is 18 residues long. Losses at the gene ends were 2 bases for V and 2 bases for J; bases not matched to a gene: 14. Germline V lookup: CDR1 SGHAT, CDR2 FQNNGV.